These 10 T cell receptor beta chains were all obtained from the same sample, sequenced in a study of blood T cell repertoires in COVID-19. Here immunoSEQ multiplex PCR was the method, and the copy in TCRdb shows in-frame clones only, minus some. The sample holds 100,000 to 150,000 clones, approximately 86% seen once. Sequencing was performed on PBMCs or T cells enriched from blood (not recorded which). These receptors were obtained from a woman aged 50 to 60 who had recovered from COVID-19.

This chain uses TRBV3-1 (or the pseudogene TRBV3-2) with TRBJ2-1; 8 bases align to TRBD2. The CDR3 covers 18 residues. Trimming removed 0 bases from V and 4 bases from J; junction bases left unmatched: 11. Germline CDR1 and CDR2: LGHDT and YNNKEL (reference sequence). The chain's CDR3 is CASSQDLEAGAPYNEQFF. CDR3 nucleotide sequence: TGTGCCAGCAGCCAAGATCTGGAAGCGGGGGCCCCTTACAATGAGCAGTTCTTC.

The chain recombines TRBV5-6 with TRBJ2-5; the D gene is possibly TRBD2 (7 bases). CDR3 length: 13 residues. Germline CDR1 reads SGHDT; CDR2 reads YYEEEE. Trimming stripped 6 bases from V and 9 bases from J, with 18 bases between. CDR3 sequence reads: CASIPGGGGAQYF. CDR3 DNA: TGTGCCAGCATCCCTGGGGGGGGCGGTGCCCAGTACTTC. The full variable domain, with the rest looked up from reference TRBV5-6 and TRBJ2-5, is DAGVTQSPTHLIKTRGQQVTLRCSPKSGHDTVSWYQQALGQGPQFIFQYYEEEERQRGNFPDRFSGHQFPNYSSELNVNALLLGDSALYLCASIPGGGGAQYFGPGTRLLVL.

The chain uses TRBV6-5 and TRBJ1-2; 7 nucleotides align to TRBD1. The CDR3 consists of 12 residues. Unmatched junction bases numbered 3, after V lost 7 bases and J lost 4 bases. The V gene's germline CDR1 is MNHEY and CDR2 SVGAGI. The CDR3: CASKTGVYGYTF. DNA of the CDR3: TGTGCCAGCAAAACAGGGGTCTATGGCTACACCTTC.

CDR3 residues: CASNVGELGNEQFF. For the CDR3, the DNA is TGTGCCAGCAACGTCGGGGAATTGGGTAATGAGCAGTTCTTC. The V gene is TRBV9, the J gene TRBJ2-1, with D perhaps matching TRBD2 (5 bases). CDR3 length equals 14 residues. Germline V gene lookup returns CDR1 SGDLS and CDR2 YYNGEE. The V end was cut by 6 bases, the J end by 7 bases, with 17 bases between.

The chain couples TRBV3-1 (or the pseudogene TRBV3-2) to TRBJ1-2, with 7 bases aligning to TRBD1. The CDR3 has 14 residues. Germline-derived CDR1 and CDR2 are LGHDT and YNNKEL (reference sequence). V was pared by 7 bases and J by 5 bases, with 10 bases of the junction left unmatched. The CDR3 loop is CASTPGQSVYGYTF. The CDR3 nucleotides are TGTGCCAGCACCCCGGGACAGAGCGTTTATGGCTACACCTTC.

V is TRBV24-1 and J is TRBJ2-1; 8 bases map to TRBD1. CDR1 and CDR2 from the germline V gene are KGHDR and SFDVKD. The CDR3 is made up of 16 amino acids. The V segment lost 3 bases and the J segment 7 bases; nucleotides outside the gene matches: 10. The chain's CDR3 is CATSDGGRGLGNEQFF. In DNA, the CDR3 is TGTGCCACCAGTGATGGCGGCAGGGGGCTCGGGAATGAGCAGTTCTTC.

The chain combines TRBV27 with TRBJ1-1, with 9 bases lining up with TRBD1. CDR1 MNHEY and CDR2 SMNVEV come from the germline V gene (reference sequence). This CDR3 spans 14 amino acids. V dropped 5 bases and J dropped 7; count of bases not matched to a gene: 8. Here the CDR3 DNA reads TGTGCCAGCAGTACCCAATCGGACAGGGGTGAAGCTTTCTTT. Translation: CASSTQSDRGEAFF.

V is TRBV12-5 and J is TRBJ2-7; 9 bases are a match to TRBD1. Trimming cost V 6 bases and J 5 bases; bases outside gene matches: 11. The CDR3 is 15 residues long. Germline CDR1 is LGHNT and CDR2 is FRNRAP. The CDR3 nucleotides read TGTGCTAGTGGCCCCTCCCGGGACAGGGCCCACGAGCAGTACTTC. It yields the protein CASGPSRDRAHEQYF.

This clone was counted between two and nine times. V gene TRBV11-2 combines with J gene TRBJ2-3, with 9 bases fitting TRBD2. The CDR3 contains 15 residues. The V gene end was trimmed by 3 bases and the J gene end by 2 bases; junction bases not matched to a gene: 3. Per germline, CDR1 SGHAT and CDR2 FQNNGV. DNA of the CDR3: TGTGCCAGCAGCTTTAGCGGGGGCCTCACAGATACGCAGTATTTT. Amino acid sequence: CASSFSGGLTDTQYF.

This sequence joins TRBV9 and TRBJ2-5; 8 nucleotides match TRBD2. V shed 4 bases and J 5 bases; nucleotides not matched to a gene: 10. Germline CDR1 SGDLS, CDR2 YYNGEE. This CDR3 region has 15 residues. The CDR3 DNA reads as TGTGCCAGCAGCATTAGCGGGGTTGGGGGGGAGACCCAGTACTTC. Encoded protein: CASSISGVGGETQYF.